What follows describes a single T cell receptor beta chain. The antigen this receptor binds is unknown. Base qualities are not recorded, but no much larger clone differs from it by a single base. The data belong to a study of T cell changes during pregnancy in multiple sclerosis (dated by TCRdb to 2018 to 2020). As for the study more broadly: The study examined how the T cell repertoire changed over the course of pregnancy in women with multiple sclerosis.

For this chain, trimming is 1 base at the V end and 3 bases at the J end, and the number of junction bases without a gene match is 8. For CDR1 and CDR2, the germline V gene lists SGHVS and FQNEAQ. The CDR3 covers 16 residues, taking in both the cysteine and the phenylalanine. Just the 48-base CDR3 DNA is kept, in frame starting at base 1. The receptor library was made with the immunoSEQ multiplex PCR assay. The table comes from immuneACCESS by way of TCRdb, which keeps in-frame sequences with V and J called. Part of the clones is missing from these tables; in studies checked, under half for an unresolved V gene and the rest for unknown reasons. The sample records over 45,000 clones, 85% to 90% of which are singletons. In total, the top ten clones hold around 0.57% of the sample.

This clonotype originated in a female donor with multiple sclerosis, enrolled in a pregnancy study. Sequenced material: CD4+ T cells from peripheral blood mononuclear cells, taken in the first trimester of pregnancy. Recombination joined TRBV7-8 with TRBJ2-5; TRBD1 matches 7 bases in the middle. The DNA reads as follows: TGTGCCAGCAGCTTAGAGGGGACAGCCCCAAAAGAGACCCAGTACTTC. Its protein product is CASSLEGTAPKETQYF.